This TCR beta chain emerged from a study of PD-1 blockade in mismatch repair-deficient tumors. As for the study in general: Enrolled about 2013-2017, patients had progressing, pretreated mismatch repair-deficient cancers of about a dozen types.

Libraries were prepared by immunoSEQ multiplex PCR; TCRdb keeps only in-frame clonotypes and omits some of them. The table has 100,000 or so clones, over 75% seen once. Study findings and constraints: Rapid post-treatment expansion, then contraction, generally preceding radiologic response, marked tumor-resident clones.

Trimming left V 3 bases short and J 8 bases short, with 17 bases between. The CDR3 is 15 residues long. Germline CDR1 and CDR2: SEHNR and FQNEAQ (reference sequence). PCR or immunohistochemistry showed mismatch repair deficiency in every enrolled patient. TCR sequencing covered a few patients who responded to pembrolizumab. This clone has more than one count but fewer than ten. Its antigen remains unknown. Sequences were derived from peripheral blood, sampled roughly 36 weeks after starting pembrolizumab. The chain couples TRBV7-9 to TRBJ2-1; maybe TRBD2 (6 bases). The TCR was taken from an adult with mismatch repair-deficient cancer. The CDR3 spells CASSLGVAAIYEQFF. In DNA, the CDR3 is TGTGCCAGCAGCTTGGGGGTAGCGGCGATCTATGAGCAGTTCTTC.